The TCR beta chain under discussion was sequenced for a study of identical twins. Study-level points and caveats: It was out-of-frame TCR alpha sharing in monozygotic twins that models underestimated.

Template switching added a universal primer site, and cDNA bore unique molecular identifiers. A single record per CDR3 protein comes from TCRdb applying MiXCR to the 5' RACE reads. The repertoire holds approximately 220,000 distinct CDR3 sequences, with 6.5% to 8.5% as singletons. From germline, CDR1 is LGHNT and CDR2 FRNRAP. Between the trimmed V and J ends, which lost 3 bases and 1 base, there was a span of 9 bases. CDR3 length: 15 amino acids. Points on this clonotype: Its specificity is not known.

In addition, the sample was reused for a study of yellow fever vaccine responses in identical twins.

The receptor was derived from a woman younger than 35 in good health. Sequencing was done on a sample of memory (CD45RO+) T cells sorted from blood. The rearrangement joins TRBV12-5 to TRBJ2-2; D is unresolved. DNA for the CDR3: TGTGCTAGTGGTTTATGGGCGTGGAACACCGGGGAGCTGTTTTTT. Amino acids: CASGLWAWNTGELFF.